Following are 4 T cell receptor beta chains from one sample sequenced in a study of STAT5B mutations in CD4+ large granular lymphocyte leukemia. Data came from immunoSEQ multiplex PCR; TCRdb stores just in-frame clones and leaves some out. The sample contains 30,000 to 40,000 clones, 76% of which appear only once. The sample was CD4+ T cells from blood buffy coats. These receptors all stem from a human donor in good health.

The rearrangement links TRBV7-2 to TRBJ2-1, with TRBD2 as a possible D gene (5 bases). Germline-derived CDR1 and CDR2 are SGHTA and FQGNSA. The CDR3 loop spans 16 amino acids. Deletions cut 5 bases from V and 4 bases from J, with 18 bases between. Here the CDR3 DNA reads TGTGCCAGCAGCCTAACGTCGAGCGGACCGTACAATGAGCAGTTCTTC. It encodes CASSLTSSGPYNEQFF.

The rearrangement joins TRBV5-1 to TRBJ1-2; D gene uncertain. Looked up from germline, CDR1 is SGHRS and CDR2 is YFSETQ. There are 14 residues in the CDR3. With 4 bases removed from V and 4 bases from J, the gap between germline ends came to 14 bases. CDR3 in amino acids: CASSASGEVYGYTF. The CDR3 region has the DNA TGCGCCAGCAGCGCCAGCGGTGAAGTCTATGGCTACACCTTC.

The CDR3 is CASSEEYRGGRQPQHF. In nucleotides, the CDR3 is TGTGCCAGCAGTGAAGAGTACAGGGGGGGTCGTCAGCCCCAGCATTTT. The V and J genes are TRBV6-1 and TRBJ1-5; 8 bases are a match to TRBD1. This CDR3 has 16 residues. CDR1 is MNHNS, CDR2 SASEGT, per germline. The V segment lost 1 base and the J segment 6 bases; nucleotides outside the gene matches: 8.

This chain joins TRBV29-1 and TRBJ2-3; D gene unclear. Germline lookup yields CDR1 SQVTM and CDR2 ANQGSEA. There are 13 residues in the CDR3. V lost 3 bases to trimming and J lost 9 bases, with 16 bases between them. The CDR3 loop is CSVDRGAPVTQYF. The CDR3 DNA sequence: TGCAGCGTTGACCGCGGCGCACCGGTAACGCAGTATTTT.